The rows below give T cell receptor beta chains drawn from one sample of a study of beta chain features in type 1 diabetes. The method was immunoSEQ multiplex PCR; TCRdb's version includes in-frame clones alone and lacks a portion of them. The sample comprises 350,000 to 400,000 clones, more than 13% of which are singletons, and under 0.02% rests with the top ten. The sequenced material came from naive CD4+ T cells from blood. All receptors come from a woman aged 18-30 years in good health. The CDR3 runs from the conserved cysteine through the conserved F or W. Each record gives: V gene, clone size, J gene, D gene, CDR3 protein, CDR3 DNA. The D gene is left open where the match is weak. Only some rows state a clone size, as once, few, many or a class for expanded clones.

v_call: TRBV7-9; clone_size: few; j_call: TRBJ2-1; d_call: TRBD2; cdr3_aa: CASSSIPAGGRYNEQFF; cdr3_nt: TGTGCCAGCAGCTCCATCCCAGCGGGAGGCAGGTACAATGAGCAGTTCTTC
v_call: TRBV11-2; clone_size: few; j_call: TRBJ2-1; d_call: TRBD2; cdr3_aa: CASSLRLAANHNEQFF; cdr3_nt: TGTGCCAGCAGCCTCCGACTAGCAGCAAATCACAATGAGCAGTTCTTC
v_call: TRBV28; clone_size: few; j_call: TRBJ1-2; d_call: -; cdr3_aa: CASSAYSYYGYTF; cdr3_nt: TGTGCCAGCAGCGCGTACAGTTACTATGGCTACACCTTC
v_call: TRBV30; clone_size: -; j_call: TRBJ1-3; d_call: -; cdr3_aa: CAWSVLSGNTIYF; cdr3_nt: TGTGCCTGGAGTGTGTTATCTGGAAACACCATATATTTT
v_call: TRBV30; clone_size: -; j_call: TRBJ2-7; d_call: TRBD1; cdr3_aa: CAWTNRDSNGDEQYF; cdr3_nt: TGTGCCTGGACCAATCGGGACAGCAACGGAGACGAGCAGTACTTC
v_call: TRBV19; clone_size: -; j_call: TRBJ2-3; d_call: TRBD2; cdr3_aa: CASRPAEAGGTDTQYF; cdr3_nt: TGTGCCAGTAGGCCGGCAGAAGCGGGGGGCACAGATACGCAGTATTTT
v_call: TRBV29-1; clone_size: few; j_call: TRBJ2-1; d_call: TRBD2; cdr3_aa: CSVWGLADPGGSYNEQFF; cdr3_nt: TGCAGCGTTTGGGGACTAGCGGACCCGGGGGGTTCCTACAATGAGCAGTTCTTC
v_call: TRBV7-3; clone_size: -; j_call: TRBJ2-1; d_call: TRBD2; cdr3_aa: CASSAGLGVSYNEQFF; cdr3_nt: TGTGCCAGCAGCGCGGGACTAGGGGTCTCCTACAATGAGCAGTTCTTC
v_call: TRBV9; clone_size: few; j_call: TRBJ2-3; d_call: -; cdr3_aa: CASSSRGTRYTDTQYF; cdr3_nt: TGTGCCAGCAGCAGTAGAGGAACACGATACACAGATACGCAGTATTTT
v_call: TRBV30; clone_size: few; j_call: TRBJ2-7; d_call: -; cdr3_aa: CAWTPGRDGTYEQYF; cdr3_nt: TGTGCCTGGACCCCGGGGCGGGACGGCACCTACGAGCAGTACTTC